This T cell receptor beta chain derives from a study of shared clonotypes between healthy human individuals. Whole-study findings and limits: Shared clonotypes across all four donors exceeded non-shared ones in generation probability.

CD45RA-negative memory and CD45RA+ naive subsets were split from the CD4+ cells. Germline V gene data show CDR1 as LGHNA and CDR2 as YSLEER. The junction had 11 bases not matched to a gene; V was cut back by 4 bases and J by 5 bases. This CDR3 region has 16 residues. Genomic DNA belonging to each subset was distributed in equal measure over several immunoSEQ plates. The protocol was immunoSEQ multiplex PCR, while the TCRdb copy is restricted to in-frame clones and leaves out a portion. The sample lists under 1,100,000 clones, more than 65% seen once, with about 1.5% in the top ten. This clone was seen once. Its antigen is undetermined.

The V and J genes are TRBV4-3 and TRBJ2-5, with 9 nucleotides matching TRBD1. Sequencing was performed on memory CD4+ T cells sorted from blood. Specified subset: CD45RA-negative fraction. This clonotype was sampled from a young man in good health. The CDR3 sequence: CASSPRTDRGWETQYF. CDR3 coding DNA: TGCGCCAGCAGCCCGCGCACCGACAGGGGGTGGGAGACCCAGTACTTC.